These 10 T cell receptor beta chains were sequenced from one sample in a study of T cells in Graves' hyperthyroidism and ophthalmopathy. From RNA transcripts, TCR beta CDR3 regions were amplified. The HTBI primer set served for first-round RT-PCR of the TCR CDR3. Via MiXCR, TCRdb re-called the multiplex PCR reads, giving one row per CDR3 protein. The sample includes about 420,000 distinct CDR3 sequences, 15% to 18% of them seen just once. The sequencing sample was made of blood. The source of these receptors is a woman aged 18-29 years with Graves' hyperthyroidism.

The chain couples TRBV25-1 to TRBJ2-1, with TRBD2 identical over 8 bases. The V and J ends lost 4 bases and 2 bases, in that order; junction bases with no gene match: 1. CDR1 and CDR2 (germline): MGHDK, SYGVNS. CDR3 length equals 14 residues. CDR3 loop: CASSAGGPYNEQFF. In DNA, the CDR3 is TGTGCCAGCAGTGCGGGGGGGCCCTACAATGAGCAGTTCTTC.

At least ten counts were recorded for this clonotype. This chain connects TRBV20-1 to TRBJ2-5; 16 bases line up with TRBD2. V lost 7 bases, J lost 4 bases, and 9 bases stayed unmatched. There are 16 residues in the CDR3. Germline CDR1 and CDR2: DFQATT and SNEGSKA (reference sequence). The CDR3: CSGTGLAGGSGETQYF. CDR3 bases: TGCAGTGGGACGGGACTAGCGGGAGGGTCGGGAGAGACCCAGTACTTC.

As regards this clonotype: The junction and the germline gene differ at one end; a read error may be behind it. The chain joins TRBV3-1 to TRBJ1-4; TRBD1 matches 8 bases. This CDR3 is built from 14 residues. In germline, CDR1 is LGHDT, CDR2 YNNKEL (reference sequence). The CDR3 DNA is TGTGCCAGCAGCTGGACAGGGCCTAATGAAAGACTGTTTTTT. Protein product: CASSWTGPNERLFF. The full variable domain, rest sourced from reference TRBV3-1 and TRBJ1-4, is DTAVSQTPKYLVTQMGNDKSIKCEQNLGHDTMYWYKQDSKKFLKIMFSYNNKELIINETVPNRFSPKSPDKAHLNLHINSLELGDSAVYFCASSWTGPNERLFFGSGTQLSVL.

This clonotype was recorded at least ten times. This chain joins TRBV18 and TRBJ2-4, with D hard to call. CDR1 is KGHSH, CDR2 LQKENI, per germline. The CDR3 totals 13 residues. V was cut by 2 bases and J by 9 bases, with 11 bases left in between. The DNA for the CDR3 is TGTGCCAGCTCACCAGATAAACCAACCATTCAGTACTTC. Amino acids: CASSPDKPTIQYF.

The chain has TRBV9 and TRBJ2-5; D is possibly TRBD1 (5 bases). The CDR3 is 17 residues long. The germline gives CDR1 SGDLS, CDR2 YYNGEE. Trimming shortened V by 4 bases and J by 6 bases, and 25 bases separated the two germline ends. The CDR3 DNA reads TGTGCCAGCAGCCCCTCTGTGACGGTAGGGGCTTTGAAGACCCAGTACTTC. Protein product: CASSPSVTVGALKTQYF.

This clonotype has a count of ten or more. The chain combines TRBV28 with TRBJ2-1; 10 bases fit TRBD1. The CDR3 totals 15 residues. Looked up from germline, CDR1 is MDHEN and CDR2 is SYDVKM. The J segment lost 6 bases and the V segment lost 5 bases, leaving 7 bases of the junction unmatched. The CDR3 DNA follows: TGTGCCAGCAGTCCGGGACAGGGGAATGGCAATGAGCAGTTCTTC. Translated: CASSPGQGNGNEQFF.

J is TRBJ2-1 and V is TRBV5-8, with TRBD2 matching over 11 bases. CDR3 length equals 13 residues. The trim removed 4 bases at V and 10 bases at J, leaving 4 bases unmatched. Looked up from germline, CDR1 is SGHTS and CDR2 is YDEGEE. The CDR3 protein is CASSALAGGEQFF. CDR3 in DNA: TGTGCCAGCAGCGCGCTAGCGGGGGGCGAGCAGTTCTTC.

The CDR3 DNA reads TGTGCCAGCAGTCTGACTAGCGGGAGTCCACACCGCACAGATACGCAGTATTTT. It encodes CASSLTSGSPHRTDTQYF. The gene calls are TRBV28 and TRBJ2-3; 12 bases line up with TRBD2. Germline V gives CDR1 MDHEN, CDR2 SYDVKM. The CDR3 is 18 residues long. Trimming took 5 bases from V and 1 from J; bases not matched to a gene: 10.

This clonotype was detected many times. The chain has TRBV11-2 and TRBJ2-5; TRBD2 aligns across 8 bases. V lost 3 bases to trimming and J lost 4 bases; unmatched junction nucleotides: 7. The germline gives CDR1 SGHAT, CDR2 FQNNGV. This CDR3 contains 15 residues. The CDR3 protein is CASSFMTSARETQYF. The CDR3 bases are TGTGCCAGCAGCTTTATGACTAGCGCAAGAGAGACCCAGTACTTC.

This clonotype has at least ten counts. The chain is built from TRBV4-1 and TRBJ2-5, with 9 bases fitting TRBD1. The CDR3 extends over 15 amino acids. Losses at the gene ends were 2 bases for V and 1 base for J; bases not matched to a gene: 2. CDR1 is MGHRA and CDR2 is YSYEKL in the germline V gene. CDR3 coding DNA: TGCGCCAGCAGCCAAACGGACAGGGGCCAAGAGACCCAGTACTTC. Translated, it gives CASSQTDRGQETQYF.